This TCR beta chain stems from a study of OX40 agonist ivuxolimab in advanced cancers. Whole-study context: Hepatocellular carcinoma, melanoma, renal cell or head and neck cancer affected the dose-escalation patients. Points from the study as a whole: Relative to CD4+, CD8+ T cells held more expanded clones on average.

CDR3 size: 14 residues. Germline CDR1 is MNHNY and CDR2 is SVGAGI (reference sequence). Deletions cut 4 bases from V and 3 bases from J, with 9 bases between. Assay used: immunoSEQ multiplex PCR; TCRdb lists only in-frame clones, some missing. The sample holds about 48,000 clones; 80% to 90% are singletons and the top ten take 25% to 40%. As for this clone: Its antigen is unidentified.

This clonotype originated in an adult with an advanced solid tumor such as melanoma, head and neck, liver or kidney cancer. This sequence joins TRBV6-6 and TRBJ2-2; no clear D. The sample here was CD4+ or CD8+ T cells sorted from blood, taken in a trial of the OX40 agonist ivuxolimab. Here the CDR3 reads CASSSRRDTGELFF. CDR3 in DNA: TGTGCCAGCAGTTCACGACGGGACACCGGGGAGCTGTTTTTT.